Presented here are 27 T cell receptor beta chains from one specimen sequenced in a study of blood T cell repertoires in COVID-19. Libraries were prepared by immunoSEQ multiplex PCR; TCRdb keeps only in-frame clonotypes and omits some of them. The repertoire includes about 180,000 clones, approximately 80% of them detected once, and approximately 14% sits in the top ten. The specimen sequenced was PBMCs or T cells enriched from blood (not recorded which). The receptors were gathered from a man aged 60-69 years who had been exposed to COVID-19.

This chain links TRBV29-1 with TRBJ2-3; 7 bases align to TRBD2. Germline V CDR1 and CDR2: SQVTM, ANQGSEA. The ends lost 6 bases at V and 1 base at J; junction bases unmatched: 4. The CDR3 consists of 13 residues. The DNA of the CDR3 is TGCAGCGTATTGGCGGGAGGCACAGATACGCAGTATTTT. As protein: CSVLAGGTDTQYF.

This chain joins TRBV28 and TRBJ1-2; D perhaps matches TRBD1 (6 bases). This CDR3 is 11 amino acids long. Germline V gives CDR1 MDHEN, CDR2 SYDVKM. The germline V and J ends were trimmed by 6 bases and 5 bases, with 7 bases remaining between them. This chain's CDR3 is CASRGAYGYTF. CDR3 coding DNA: TGTGCCAGCAGGGGGGCGTATGGCTACACCTTC.

In its sample, this clone was seen a few times. The chain uses TRBV5-8 and TRBJ1-4, with no clear D. Germline V lookup: CDR1 SGHTS, CDR2 YDEGEE. The V end lost 0 bases, the J end lost 3 bases, and 9 bases lay between the germline ends. The CDR3 is 15 amino acids. CDR3 nucleotide sequence: TGTGCCAGCAGCTTGGGCAGTTTTTCTAATGAAAAACTGTTTTTT. Translated, it gives CASSLGSFSNEKLFF.

The chain is built from TRBV19 and TRBJ1-2; D is ambiguous. The CDR3 consists of 13 residues. Germline CDR1 is LNHDA and CDR2 is SQIVND (reference sequence). Trimming stripped 3 bases from V and 6 bases from J, with 11 bases between. CDR3 loop: CASSIPPGDGYTF. The CDR3 DNA reads as TGTGCCAGTAGTATCCCTCCGGGAGATGGCTACACCTTC.

V usage is TRBV5-4 and J usage is TRBJ1-2; TRBD1 agrees at 8 bases. The CDR3 is 16 residues long. Germline lookup yields CDR1 SGHNT and CDR2 YYREEE (reference sequence). J was trimmed by 3 bases and V by 0 bases; bases with no gene match: 7. The CDR3 sequence: CASSLASGGKDYGYTF. The CDR3 region has the DNA TGTGCCAGCAGCTTGGCCTCAGGGGGCAAGGACTATGGCTACACCTTC.

V usage is TRBV5-1 and J usage is TRBJ2-1; 8 bases fit TRBD1. The CDR3 sequence is 15 residues long. The ends lost 6 bases at V and 5 bases at J; junction bases unmatched: 10. Germline V gives CDR1 SGHRS, CDR2 YFSETQ. In DNA, the CDR3 is TGCGCCAGCACCACAACAGGGGGGAACAACAATGAGCAGTTCTTC. Residues: CASTTTGGNNNEQFF.

The rearrangement joins TRBV28 to TRBJ2-2; D unresolved. The CDR3 has 15 amino acids. CDR1 and CDR2 from the germline V gene are MDHEN and SYDVKM. V was shortened by 3 bases and J by 0 bases, with 8 bases between the two germline ends. CDR3 in amino acids: CASSLWSANTGELFF. The CDR3 coding sequence is TGTGCCAGCAGTTTGTGGAGTGCGAACACCGGGGAGCTGTTTTTT.

The chain joins TRBV18 to TRBJ2-3; TRBD2 agrees at 9 bases. From germline, CDR1 is KGHSH and CDR2 LQKENI. Unmatched junction bases numbered 6, after V lost 0 bases and J lost 2 bases. The CDR3 contains 17 residues. The CDR3 DNA reads as TGTGCCAGCTCACCACCGGGGCTAGCGGGGATCACAGATACGCAGTATTTT. Amino acids: CASSPPGLAGITDTQYF.

This chain links TRBV7-3 with TRBJ2-2; 8 bases are shared with TRBD1. The V gene's germline CDR1 is SGHTA and CDR2 FQGTGA. J was trimmed by 4 bases and V by 3 bases; bases with no gene match: 1. This CDR3 has 14 residues. CDR3 loop: CASSLTGVTGELFF. The CDR3 nucleotides are TGTGCCAGCAGCTTGACAGGGGTCACCGGGGAGCTGTTTTTT.

V and J are TRBV11-3 and TRBJ1-2, with no clear D. The V and J ends lost 0 bases and 5 bases respectively, with 10 bases between them. Germline V gene sequence: CDR1 SGHNT, CDR2 YENEEA. This CDR3 is 14 amino acids long. CDR3 region: CASSLESGNYGYTF. The CDR3 DNA reads as TGTGCCAGCAGCTTAGAGAGCGGAAATTATGGCTACACCTTC.

V and J are TRBV6-6 and TRBJ1-2; 10 bases are shared with TRBD1. Trimming took 5 bases from V and 5 from J; bases not matched to a gene: 11. This CDR3 is 16 amino acids long. The germline V gene encodes CDR1 MNHNY and CDR2 SVGAGI (reference sequence). CDR3 DNA: TGTGCCAGCAGTAACGGACGGGACAGGGGAGAGTATGGCTACACCTTC. This codes for CASSNGRDRGEYGYTF.

The chain links TRBV25-1 to TRBJ2-1; TRBD2 matches 8 bases. Germline CDR1 reads MGHDK; CDR2 reads SYGVNS. V lost 6 bases, J lost 0 bases, and 1 base stayed unmatched. This CDR3 has 14 amino acids. CDR3 region: CASRAGVSYNEQFF. In DNA, the CDR3 is TGTGCCAGCAGAGCGGGAGTCTCCTACAATGAGCAGTTCTTC.

This clone appeared a few times. This sequence joins TRBV3-1 (or the pseudogene TRBV3-2) and TRBJ2-1, with 7 bases fitting TRBD2. V shed 1 base, J shed 3 bases, and the junction held 6 bases outside the gene matches. The germline CDR1 and CDR2 sequences are LGHDT and YNNKEL (reference sequence). CDR3 length: 16 residues. The CDR3 sequence: CASSQVRSGLYNEQFF. The CDR3 DNA is TGTGCCAGCAGCCAAGTCCGTAGCGGGCTCTACAATGAGCAGTTCTTC.

The chain carries TRBV25-1 and TRBJ1-2; D is possibly TRBD1 (5 bases). V was shortened by 4 bases and J by 3 bases, with 12 bases between the two germline ends. The CDR3 is 14 amino acids. Germline V lookup: CDR1 MGHDK, CDR2 SYGVNS. CDR3 DNA: TGTGCCAGCAGTGGTGGGGGGGAGTACTATGGCTACACCTTC. It translates to CASSGGGEYYGYTF.

The chain is built from TRBV24-1 and TRBJ1-1; D is uncertain. The CDR3 extends over 13 amino acids. The germline CDR1 and CDR2 sequences are KGHDR and SFDVKD. V gave up 4 bases and J gave up 4 bases, with 9 bases separating them. CDR3 in DNA: TGTGCCACCAGTGAACCCGGTCGCACTGAAGCTTTCTTT. Translation gives CATSEPGRTEAFF.

CDR3 region: CASSHTGGEETQYF. CDR3 DNA sequence: TGTGCCAGCAGCCATACAGGGGGCGAAGAGACCCAGTACTTC. The V call is TRBV5-4, the J call TRBJ2-5; 9 bases fit TRBD1. V lost 4 bases, J lost 3 bases, and 4 bases stayed unmatched. The CDR3 has 14 amino acids. Germline V gene lookup returns CDR1 SGHNT and CDR2 YYREEE (reference sequence).

The chain joins TRBV30 to TRBJ2-3, with D uncertain. The CDR3 is 14 residues long. Deletions cut 0 bases from V and 0 bases from J, with 7 bases between. Germline V gives CDR1 GTSNPN, CDR2 SVGIG (reference sequence). The CDR3 is CAWSVLISTDTQYF. The CDR3 DNA is TGTGCCTGGAGTGTACTCATTAGCACAGATACGCAGTATTTT.

DNA of the CDR3: TGTGCCAGTAGTATAGTTACGTTCGGGGAGACCCAGTACTTC. This gives the protein CASSIVTFGETQYF. The V and J genes are TRBV19 and TRBJ2-5; D ambiguous. V was pared by 1 base and J by 5 bases, with 11 bases between. The CDR3 is 14 amino acids. Germline lookup yields CDR1 LNHDA and CDR2 SQIVND (reference sequence).

The J gene is TRBJ1-1, the V gene TRBV15; no firm D call. Germline V gene sequence: CDR1 LNHNV, CDR2 YYDKDF (reference sequence). V dropped 4 bases and J dropped 1 base, with 13 bases sitting between them. The length of the CDR3 is 15 residues. CDR3: CATSTTQGGNTEAFF. The CDR3 nucleotides read TGTGCCACCAGCACCACCCAAGGCGGGAACACTGAAGCTTTCTTT.

This clone showed up just a few times. The chain joins TRBV18 to TRBJ1-4; TRBD1 agrees at 9 bases. The CDR3 loop spans 15 amino acids. With 4 bases clipped from V and 4 bases from J, the junction kept 4 bases outside the gene matches. CDR1 is KGHSH and CDR2 is LQKENI in the germline V gene. CDR3 DNA sequence: TGTGCCAGCTCACTGAGGACAGGGGTTAATGAAAAACTGTTTTTT. It yields the protein CASSLRTGVNEKLFF.

The chain employs TRBV24-1 and TRBJ1-6; no reliable D call. Trimming removed 4 bases at V and 8 bases at J, with 11 bases between. Per the germline V gene, CDR1 is KGHDR and CDR2 is SFDVKD. The CDR3 length is 14 residues. The CDR3, as DNA: TGTGCCACCAGTGAAAATCGGGGTGATTCACCCCTCCACTTT. Translation: CATSENRGDSPLHF.

The V call is TRBV6-5, the J call TRBJ1-1; no firm D call. CDR1 MNHEY and CDR2 SVGAGI come from the germline V gene. CDR3 size: 13 residues. Trimming left V 2 bases short and J 5 bases short, with 9 bases between. The DNA of the CDR3 is TGTGCCAGCAGTTACATCGAGGGAACTGAAGCTTTCTTT. Amino acid sequence: CASSYIEGTEAFF.

The chain couples TRBV7-3 to TRBJ1-1; a weak D match, TRBD1 (6 bases). V gave up 5 bases and J gave up 5 bases, with 15 bases separating them. Germline-derived CDR1 and CDR2 are SGHTA and FQGTGA. This CDR3 is 14 amino acids long. In DNA form, the CDR3 reads TGTGCCAGCAGCCCCTCACAGGGAGAAACTGAAGCTTTCTTT. Its translation is CASSPSQGETEAFF.

The chain joins TRBV3-1 (or the pseudogene TRBV3-2) to TRBJ2-1; 9 bases are a match to TRBD2. The germline CDR1 and CDR2 sequences are LGHDT and YNNKEL (reference sequence). V dropped 0 bases and J dropped 2; count of bases not matched to a gene: 8. CDR3 size: 18 residues. The CDR3 sequence: CASSQERLAGKAYNEQFF. In DNA form, the CDR3 reads TGTGCCAGCAGCCAAGAGAGGCTAGCGGGAAAGGCCTACAATGAGCAGTTCTTC.

The chain carries TRBV30 and TRBJ2-7, with a weak D call TRBD1 (6 bases). This CDR3 comprises 16 residues. From germline, CDR1 is GTSNPN and CDR2 SVGIG (reference sequence). Trimming pared 5 bases from V and 3 bases from J, leaving 23 bases between. CDR3: CAWYGGLNTRSYEQYF. In nucleotides, the CDR3 is TGTGCCTGGTATGGGGGCCTCAATACCAGAAGCTACGAGCAGTACTTC.

The chain couples TRBV24-1 to TRBJ2-3, with 7 positions matching TRBD1. The germline CDR1 and CDR2 sequences are KGHDR and SFDVKD. The CDR3 loop spans 17 amino acids. With V trimmed by 3 bases and J by 0 bases, 8 bases remained unmatched. Here the CDR3 DNA reads TGTGCCACCAGTGATCTAAACAGGGGTCGCAGCACAGATACGCAGTATTTT. Residues: CATSDLNRGRSTDTQYF.

This chain connects TRBV9 to TRBJ2-5; 10 bases agree with TRBD1. Germline CDR1 and CDR2: SGDLS and YYNGEE. With 0 bases clipped from V and 1 base from J, the junction kept 3 bases outside the gene matches. This CDR3 is 16 amino acids long. CDR3 in DNA: TGTGCCAGCAGCGTAGGGACAGGGGGTTCCCAAGAGACCCAGTACTTC. It encodes CASSVGTGGSQETQYF.